The T cell receptor (beta chain) under discussion was sequenced for a study of cytomegalovirus exposure and HLA in healthy donors. J was trimmed by 0 bases and V by 4 bases; bases with no gene match: 14. CDR1 and CDR2 (germline): SGHTA, FQGNSA. The CDR3 extends over 18 amino acids. This clone was recorded a few times. The PCR made use of 60 Vbeta and 13 Jbeta primers. Sequenced by immunoSEQ multiplex PCR; TCRdb stores in-frame clones only, minus some. The repertoire consists of more than 110,000 clones, with about 80% occurring once and the leading ten covering 5% to 5.5%. The chain joins TRBV7-2 to TRBJ2-7; 8 bases match TRBD2. Sequencing was performed on PBMCs. This receptor was taken from a male donor in good health and CMV-seronegative. In DNA, the CDR3 is TGTGCCAGCAGCTCCGGGGGGGCAGGGGTGTTGGGCTCCTACGAGCAGTACTTC. It yields the protein CASSSGGAGVLGSYEQYF. The full variable domain, its missing parts supplied by reference TRBV7-2 and TRBJ2-7, is GAGVSQSPSNKVTEKGKDVELRCDPISGHTALYWYRQSLGQGLEFLIYFQGNSAPDKSGLPSDRFSAERTGGSVSTLTIQRTQQEDSAVYLCASSSGGAGVLGSYEQYFGPGTRLTVT.